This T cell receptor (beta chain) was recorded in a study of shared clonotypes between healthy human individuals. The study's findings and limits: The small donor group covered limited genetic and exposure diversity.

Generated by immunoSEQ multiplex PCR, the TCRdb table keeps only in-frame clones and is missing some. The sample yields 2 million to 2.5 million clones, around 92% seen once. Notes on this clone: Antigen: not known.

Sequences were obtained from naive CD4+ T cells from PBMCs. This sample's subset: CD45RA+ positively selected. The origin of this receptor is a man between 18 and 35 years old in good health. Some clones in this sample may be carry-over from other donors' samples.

CDR3 bases: TGTGCCAGCAGCTTGGATCCGGGAGGCTACAATGAGCAGTTCTTC. Encoded protein: CASSLDPGGYNEQFF. The chain recombines TRBV7-7 with TRBJ2-1; 7 nucleotides match TRBD2. The CDR3 length is 15 residues. Germline V gene data show CDR1 as SSHAT and CDR2 as FNYEAQ (reference sequence). V was clipped by 3 bases and J by 3 bases; unmatched bases: 5.